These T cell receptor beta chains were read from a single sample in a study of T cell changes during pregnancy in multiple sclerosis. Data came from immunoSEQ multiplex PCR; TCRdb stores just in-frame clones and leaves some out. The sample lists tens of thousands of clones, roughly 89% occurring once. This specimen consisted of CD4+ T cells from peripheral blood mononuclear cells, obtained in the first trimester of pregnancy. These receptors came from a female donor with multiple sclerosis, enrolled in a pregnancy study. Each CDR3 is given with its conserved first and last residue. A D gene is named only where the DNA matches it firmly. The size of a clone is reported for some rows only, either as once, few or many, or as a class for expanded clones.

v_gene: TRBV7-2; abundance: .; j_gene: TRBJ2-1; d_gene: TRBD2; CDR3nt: TGTGCCAGCAGCTCCAAAGCGGGATACTACAATGAGCAGTTCTTC; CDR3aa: CASSSKAGYYNEQFF
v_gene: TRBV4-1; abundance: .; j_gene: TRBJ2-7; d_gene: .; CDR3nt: TGCGCCAGCAGCCAATCCGAGCTTAACAGGGATCCATACGAGCAGTACTTC; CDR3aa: CASSQSELNRDPYEQYF
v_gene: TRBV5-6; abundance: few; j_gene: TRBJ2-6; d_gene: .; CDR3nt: TGTGCCAGCAGCCAGGGGAGAGTCTCTGGGGCCAACGTCCTGACTTTC; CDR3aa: CASSQGRVSGANVLTF
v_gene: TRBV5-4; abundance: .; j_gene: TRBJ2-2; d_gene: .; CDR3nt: TGTGCCAGCAGCTTGGATCAGGGCGCCGGGGAGCTGTTTTTT; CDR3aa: CASSLDQGAGELFF
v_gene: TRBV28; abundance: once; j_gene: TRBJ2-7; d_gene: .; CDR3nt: TGTGCCAGCGGACAGTCCTCCTACGAGCAGTACTTC; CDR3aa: CASGQSSYEQYF
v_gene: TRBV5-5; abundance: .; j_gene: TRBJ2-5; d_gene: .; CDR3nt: TGTGCCAGCAGCGTAGGAGTTGAGACCCAGTACTTC; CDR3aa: CASSVGVETQYF
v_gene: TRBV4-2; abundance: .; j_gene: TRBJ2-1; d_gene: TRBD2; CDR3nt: TGTGCCAGCAGCCCCCACCTAGCGGGAGGGTTCAATGAGCAGTTCTTC; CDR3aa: CASSPHLAGGFNEQFF
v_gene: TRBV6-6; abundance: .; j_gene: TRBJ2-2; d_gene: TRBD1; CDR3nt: TGTGCCAGCAGTGTCGACAGGGGCGCCGGGGAGCTGTTTTTT; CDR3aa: CASSVDRGAGELFF
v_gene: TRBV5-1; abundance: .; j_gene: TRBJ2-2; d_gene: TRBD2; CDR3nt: TGCGCCAGCAGCCAGGGACTAGCGGGAGCCGGGGAGCTGTTTTTT; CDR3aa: CASSQGLAGAGELFF
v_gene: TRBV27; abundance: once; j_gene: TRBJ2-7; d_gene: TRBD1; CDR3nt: TGTGCCAGCAGTCCTTCTCGGACAGGGGTCCCCTACGAGCAGTACTTC; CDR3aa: CASSPSRTGVPYEQYF
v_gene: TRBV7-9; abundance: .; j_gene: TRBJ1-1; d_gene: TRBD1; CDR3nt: TGTGCCAGCAGCCGTGCGGACAGGCTGAACACTGAAGCTTTCTTT; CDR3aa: CASSRADRLNTEAFF
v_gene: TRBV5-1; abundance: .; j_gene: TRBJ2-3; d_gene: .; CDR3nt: TGCGCCAGCAGCTTGGGACTAGGCCCAGATACGCAGTATTTT; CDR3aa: CASSLGLGPDTQYF
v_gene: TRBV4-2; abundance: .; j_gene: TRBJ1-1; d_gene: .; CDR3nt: TGTGCCAGCAGCCCAACCCGGAGCCATGAAGCTTTCTTT; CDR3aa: CASSPTRSHEAFF
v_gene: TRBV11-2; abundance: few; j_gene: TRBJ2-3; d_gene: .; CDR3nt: TGTGCCAGCAGCTTAGGGGGCGTTCGGGAGCATACGCAGTATTTT; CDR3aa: CASSLGGVREHTQYF
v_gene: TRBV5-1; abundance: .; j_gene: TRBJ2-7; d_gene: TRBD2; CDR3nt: TGCGCCAGCAGCTGGACCCTAGCGGGAGGGTCCTACGAGCAGTACTTC; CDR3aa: CASSWTLAGGSYEQYF
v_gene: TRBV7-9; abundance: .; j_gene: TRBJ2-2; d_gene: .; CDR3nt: TGTGCCAGCAGCTTAGGGGGCTCTGACGGGGAGCTGTTTTTT; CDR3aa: CASSLGGSDGELFF
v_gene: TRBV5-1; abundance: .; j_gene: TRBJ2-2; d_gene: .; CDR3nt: TGCGCCAGCAGCCTCGGACAGTTGAACGGGGAGCTGTTTTTT; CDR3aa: CASSLGQLNGELFF
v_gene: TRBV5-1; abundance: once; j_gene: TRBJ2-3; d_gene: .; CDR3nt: TGCGCCAGCAGCAGCATAGCGACAGATACGCAGTATTTT; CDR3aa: CASSSIATDTQYF
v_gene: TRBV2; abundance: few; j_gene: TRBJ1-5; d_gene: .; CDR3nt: TGTGCCAGCAGTGAACGGGAGCCCCAGCATTTT; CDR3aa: CASSEREPQHF
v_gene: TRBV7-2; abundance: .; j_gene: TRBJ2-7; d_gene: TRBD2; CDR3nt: TGTGCCAGCAGCATAACTAGCGGGAGGGCCCCCTCCTACGAGCAGTACTTC; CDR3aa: CASSITSGRAPSYEQYF
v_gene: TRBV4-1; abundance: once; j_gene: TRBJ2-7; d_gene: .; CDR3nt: TGCGCCAGCAGCCCAGCGACGGGTTCCTACGAGCAGTACTTC; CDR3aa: CASSPATGSYEQYF
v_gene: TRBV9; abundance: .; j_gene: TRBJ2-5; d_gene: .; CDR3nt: TGTGCCAGCAGCGTAGGCACAGTGGAGACCCAGTACTTC; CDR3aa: CASSVGTVETQYF
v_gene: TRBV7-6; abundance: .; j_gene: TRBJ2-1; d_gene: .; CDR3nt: TGTGCCAGCAGCTTAGGCCCACGGTTGGGGAGAAACAACAATGAGCAGTTCTTC; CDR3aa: CASSLGPRLGRNNNEQFF
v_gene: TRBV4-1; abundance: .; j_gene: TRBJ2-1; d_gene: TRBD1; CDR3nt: TGCGCCAGCAGTTTTGGACAGGGGGGTGAGCAGTTCTTC; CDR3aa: CASSFGQGGEQFF
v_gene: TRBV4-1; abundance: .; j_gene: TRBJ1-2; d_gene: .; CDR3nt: TGCGCCAGCAGCCAACAGGGGAACTATGGCTACACCTTC; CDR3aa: CASSQQGNYGYTF
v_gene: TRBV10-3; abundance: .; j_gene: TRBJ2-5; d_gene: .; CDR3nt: TGTGCCATCAGTGAGTCGACGGGTAGGTCCCAGTACTTC; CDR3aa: CAISESTGRSQYF
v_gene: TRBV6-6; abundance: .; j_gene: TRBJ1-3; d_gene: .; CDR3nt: TGTGCCAGCAGCCCCGGGGGAAACACCATATATTTT; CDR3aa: CASSPGGNTIYF
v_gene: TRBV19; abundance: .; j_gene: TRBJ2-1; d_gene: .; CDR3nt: TGTGCCAGTAGTAGGGGGGAGCTATTAAATGAGCAGTTCTTC; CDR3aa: CASSRGELLNEQFF
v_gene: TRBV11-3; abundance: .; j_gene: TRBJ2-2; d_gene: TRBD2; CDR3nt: TGTGCCAGCAGCTCCGGGACTAGCGACTTCACCGGGGAGCTGTTTTTT; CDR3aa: CASSSGTSDFTGELFF
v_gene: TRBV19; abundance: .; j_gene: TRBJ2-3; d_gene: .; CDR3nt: TGTGCCAGTAGATCTACTAGCAGAACAGATACGCAGTATTTT; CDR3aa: CASRSTSRTDTQYF
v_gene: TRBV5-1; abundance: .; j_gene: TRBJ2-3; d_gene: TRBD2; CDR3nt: TGCGCCAGCAGTCGTTCTAGCGGGAGCACAGATACGCAGTATTTT; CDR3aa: CASSRSSGSTDTQYF
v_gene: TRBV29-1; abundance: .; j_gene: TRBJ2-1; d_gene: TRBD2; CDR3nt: TGCAGCGCCGTCCAATTGTCCGGGACTACCTACAATGAGCAGTTCTTC; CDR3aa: CSAVQLSGTTYNEQFF
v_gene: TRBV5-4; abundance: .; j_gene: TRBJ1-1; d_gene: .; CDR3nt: TGTGCCAGCAGCCGCGACAGGTACGCTGAAGCTTTCTTT; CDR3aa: CASSRDRYAEAFF
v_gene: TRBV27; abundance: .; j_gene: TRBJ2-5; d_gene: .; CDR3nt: TGTGCCAGCAGTTTCGCGGGAAGCTCACGAGAGACCCAGTACTTC; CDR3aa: CASSFAGSSRETQYF
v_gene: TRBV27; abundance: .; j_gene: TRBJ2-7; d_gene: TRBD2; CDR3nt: TGTGCCAGCCGTCCCGGGAGACTAGCGGGAGGGCTCCCAGGGGAGCAGTACTTC; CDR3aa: CASRPGRLAGGLPGEQYF
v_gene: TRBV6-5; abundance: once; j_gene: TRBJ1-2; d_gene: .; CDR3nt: TGTGCCAGCAGTTACGACAGAAACTATGGCTACACCTTC; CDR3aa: CASSYDRNYGYTF
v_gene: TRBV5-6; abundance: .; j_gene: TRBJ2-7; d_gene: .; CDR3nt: TGTGCCAGCAGCTTGTCCAGGATCTCCTACGAGCAGTACTTC; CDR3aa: CASSLSRISYEQYF
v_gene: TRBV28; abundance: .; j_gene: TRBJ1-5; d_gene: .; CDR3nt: TGTGCCAGCAGTTTCGGGGGCACGGGAGGGGTTAGCAATCAGCCCCAGCATTTT; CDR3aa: CASSFGGTGGVSNQPQHF
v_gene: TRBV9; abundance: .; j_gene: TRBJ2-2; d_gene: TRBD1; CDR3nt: TGTGCCAGCAGCGTGACAGGGACGAACACCGGGGAGCTGTTTTTT; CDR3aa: CASSVTGTNTGELFF
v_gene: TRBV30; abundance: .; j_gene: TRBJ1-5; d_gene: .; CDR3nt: TGTGCCTGGAGTCAGGGGTTGGGCGATCAGCCCCAGCATTTT; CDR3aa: CAWSQGLGDQPQHF
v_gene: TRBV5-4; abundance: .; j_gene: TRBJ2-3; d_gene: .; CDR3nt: TGTGCCAGCAGCTTGGAAGCGGTCACAGATACGCAGTATTTT; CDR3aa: CASSLEAVTDTQYF
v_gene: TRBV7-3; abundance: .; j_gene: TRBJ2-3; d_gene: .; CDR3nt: TGTGCCAGCAGCTTAACTGTCCAGGCCGGCACAGATACGCAGTATTTT; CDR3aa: CASSLTVQAGTDTQYF
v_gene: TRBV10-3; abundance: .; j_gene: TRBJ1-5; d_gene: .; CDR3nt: TGTGCCACCAGACAGGATAATCAGCCCCAGCATTTT; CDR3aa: CATRQDNQPQHF
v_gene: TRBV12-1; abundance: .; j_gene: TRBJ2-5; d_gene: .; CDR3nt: TGTGCCAGCAGCTTTTGGGGGGGGCAAGAGACCCAGTACTTC; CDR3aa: CASSFWGGQETQYF
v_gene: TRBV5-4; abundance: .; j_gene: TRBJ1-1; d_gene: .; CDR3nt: TGTGCCAGCAGCTTGGGTCCCGGGCCCAAAAACTCACAGGGTTCGAGTGAAGCTTTCTTT; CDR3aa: CASSLGPGPKNSQGSSEAFF
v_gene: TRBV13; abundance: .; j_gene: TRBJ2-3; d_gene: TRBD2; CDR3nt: TGTGCCAGCAGCCGGCTCGCCAGCGGGAACACAGATACGCAGTATTTT; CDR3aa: CASSRLASGNTDTQYF
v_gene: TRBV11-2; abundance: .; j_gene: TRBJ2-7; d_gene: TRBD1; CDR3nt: TGTGCCAGCAGCTTTTTGGGACAGGAGACCTACGAGCAGTACTTC; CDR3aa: CASSFLGQETYEQYF
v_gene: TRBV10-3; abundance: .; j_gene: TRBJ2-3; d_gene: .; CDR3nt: TGTGCCATTGCGGGCCAATCCTGGGTAGATACGCAGTATTTT; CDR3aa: CAIAGQSWVDTQYF
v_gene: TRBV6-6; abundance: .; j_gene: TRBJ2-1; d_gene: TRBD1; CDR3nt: TGTGCCAGCAGTCTCGGACAGGGGAAGCAGTTCTTC; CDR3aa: CASSLGQGKQFF
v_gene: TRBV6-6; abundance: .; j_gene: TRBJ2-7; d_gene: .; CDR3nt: TGTGCCAGCAGTTACGTAGGCAGGGAAGTTCAGTACTTC; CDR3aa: CASSYVGREVQYF
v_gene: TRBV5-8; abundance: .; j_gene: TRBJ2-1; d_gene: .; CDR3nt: TGTGCCAGCAGCTTGGGTCACAGGGCGGAGCAGTTCTTC; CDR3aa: CASSLGHRAEQFF
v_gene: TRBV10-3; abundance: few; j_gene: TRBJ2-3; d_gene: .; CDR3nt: TGTGCCATCAAGATTGAGGGAAGCACAGATACGCAGTATTTT; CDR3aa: CAIKIEGSTDTQYF
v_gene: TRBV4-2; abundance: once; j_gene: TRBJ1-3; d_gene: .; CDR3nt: TGTGCCAGCAGCCAAGATGTCTACTCTGGAAACACCATATATTTT; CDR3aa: CASSQDVYSGNTIYF
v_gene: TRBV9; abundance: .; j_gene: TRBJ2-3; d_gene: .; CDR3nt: TGTGCCAGCAGCGCCACTACTAGCACAGATACGCAGTATTTT; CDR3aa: CASSATTSTDTQYF
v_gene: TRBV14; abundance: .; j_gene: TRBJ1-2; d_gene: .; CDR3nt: TGTGCCAGCAGCCGCGGTATAGGCTATGGCTACACCTTC; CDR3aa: CASSRGIGYGYTF
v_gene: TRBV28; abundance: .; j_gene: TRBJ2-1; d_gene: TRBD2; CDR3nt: TGTGCCAGCAGTGCCACCGCCGGACTAGCGGGAGGTATGAATGAGCAGTTCTTC; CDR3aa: CASSATAGLAGGMNEQFF
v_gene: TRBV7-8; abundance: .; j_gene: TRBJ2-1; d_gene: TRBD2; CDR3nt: TGTGCCAGCAGCTTAGTAAAGACTAGCGGGAGCAATGAGCAGTTCTTC; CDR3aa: CASSLVKTSGSNEQFF
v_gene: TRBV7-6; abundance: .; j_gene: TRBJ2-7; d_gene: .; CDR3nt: TGTGCCAGCAGCTTAGACGCAGGGTCCTACGAGCAGTACTTC; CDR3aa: CASSLDAGSYEQYF
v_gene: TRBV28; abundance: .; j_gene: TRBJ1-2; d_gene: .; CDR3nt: TGTGCCAGCAGTTCCCCCGGGGCAGGGAGGGATGGCTACACCTTC; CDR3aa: CASSSPGAGRDGYTF